One and the same sample provided the 20 T cell receptor beta chains below, sequenced in a study of CD8+ T cells in alopecia areata. As the sequencing template, cDNA was produced by extracting RNA and reverse transcribing it. The assay was immunoSEQ multiplex PCR, and TCRdb's table has in-frame clones only and misses some. Here the sample spans 150,000 to 200,000 clones, 50% to 70% being singletons. The sequencing used CD4+ T cells sorted from blood, collected at week 0. All receptors come from a human donor with alopecia areata.

The genes are TRBV10-3 and TRBJ1-5; D unresolved. With 2 bases removed from V and 2 bases from J, the gap between germline ends came to 13 bases. This CDR3 comprises 16 residues. Germline CDR1 ENHRY, CDR2 SYGVKD. The CDR3 loop is CAISEAGPRGNQPQHF. Written as DNA, the CDR3 is TGTGCCATCAGTGAGGCCGGCCCAAGGGGCAATCAGCCCCAGCATTTT.

This chain connects TRBV9 to TRBJ1-6; TRBD1 might be the D (5 bases). The CDR3 length is 14 residues. The V end was cut by 2 bases, the J end by 7 bases, with 10 bases between. Germline values: CDR1 SGDLS, CDR2 YYNGEE. Here the CDR3 DNA reads TGTGCCAGCAGCGTGCGGGGGGGAAATTCACCCCTCCACTTT. Its translation is CASSVRGGNSPLHF.

This clone was recorded once. The chain recombines TRBV7-9 with TRBJ1-2; D is ambiguous. The ends were cut back, 7 bases at V and 4 bases at J, with 22 bases in the middle. The CDR3 loop spans 16 amino acids. Germline V gene lookup returns CDR1 SEHNR and CDR2 FQNEAQ (reference sequence). The CDR3 DNA sequence: TGTGCCAGCACCACCGATTCTCCGCAATGGGGCTATGGCTACACCTTC. It translates to CASTTDSPQWGYGYTF.

The chain is built from TRBV29-1 and TRBJ2-7; 7 nucleotides align to TRBD2. This CDR3 region has 13 residues. CDR1 is SQVTM and CDR2 is ANQGSEA in the germline V gene. V trimming: 6 bases; J trimming: 6 bases; junction bases outside the gene matches: 11. As DNA, the CDR3 is TGCAGCGTCCAACCCCTGGGGGGGGTCGAGCAGTACTTC. It translates to CSVQPLGGVEQYF.

This clone was recorded a few times. This sequence joins TRBV7-9 and TRBJ1-2, with D uncertain. The CDR3 covers 15 residues. Germline CDR1 reads SEHNR; CDR2 reads FQNEAQ (reference sequence). V was clipped by 1 base and J by 5 bases, with 14 bases between them. CDR3 bases: TGTGCCAGCAGCTTAGAATTGGGCCAGATGTATGGCTACACCTTC. This encodes CASSLELGQMYGYTF.

The genes are TRBV4-2 and TRBJ2-3; tentatively, D is TRBD1 (6 bases). CDR1 is LGHNA and CDR2 is YNFKEQ in the germline V gene. The CDR3 has 14 residues. V was trimmed by 3 bases and J by 7 bases, leaving 14 bases between them. CDR3 bases: TGTGCCAGCAGCCAGGACGGACAGACGAATACGCAGTATTTT. Amino acid sequence: CASSQDGQTNTQYF.

The chain recombines TRBV15 with TRBJ2-7; D might be TRBD1 (6 bases). Trimming cost V 1 base and J 5 bases, with 9 bases left between them. CDR3 length: 13 residues. CDR1 LNHNV and CDR2 YYDKDF come from the germline V gene (reference sequence). CDR3 sequence (DNA): TGTGCCACCAGCAGAGGGTACAGGGACGAGCAGTACTTC. This encodes CATSRGYRDEQYF.

The sample holds one count of this clone. This chain joins TRBV27 and TRBJ2-3; D is possibly TRBD2 (5 bases). This CDR3 has 15 residues. V was clipped by 3 bases and J by 5 bases, with 15 bases between them. Germline-derived CDR1 and CDR2 are MNHEY and SMNVEV (reference sequence). CDR3 in DNA: TGTGCCAGCAGTTTGGGCTTCGCGAGGGAAGATACGCAGTATTTT. It is translated as CASSLGFAREDTQYF.

The gene calls are TRBV7-9 and TRBJ1-2, with D possibly matching TRBD1 (5 bases). V lost 4 bases and J lost 4, with 10 bases in between. The V gene's germline CDR1 is SEHNR and CDR2 FQNEAQ (reference sequence). The CDR3 consists of 13 residues. In DNA, the CDR3 is TGTGCCAGCAGCTCCGCCCAGGGCTATGGCTACACCTTC. It is translated as CASSSAQGYGYTF.

The chain carries TRBV4-1 and TRBJ1-2, with 9 bases identical to TRBD1. V lost 1 base to trimming and J lost 8 bases; unmatched junction nucleotides: 11. The CDR3 is made up of 16 amino acids. Looked up from germline, CDR1 is MGHRA and CDR2 is YSYEKL. The CDR3 DNA reads TGCGCCAGCAGCCAAGCGGGACAGGGTGTTCGTGGGGGCTACACCTTC. This translates into CASSQAGQGVRGGYTF.

V usage is TRBV6-5 and J usage is TRBJ1-1; 8 nucleotides match TRBD1. Germline V gene sequence: CDR1 MNHEY, CDR2 SVGAGI. V lost 6 bases, J lost 0 bases, and 3 bases stayed unmatched. The CDR3 spans 14 residues. The CDR3, as DNA: TGTGCCAGCAGGACACAGGGGGTGAACACTGAAGCTTTCTTT. It is translated as CASRTQGVNTEAFF.

The rearrangement uses TRBV5-5 and TRBJ2-7; 7 positions agree with TRBD2. This CDR3 spans 14 amino acids. Unmatched junction bases numbered 10, after V lost 4 bases and J lost 6 bases. The V gene's germline CDR1 is SGHKS and CDR2 YYEKEE (reference sequence). The CDR3 nucleotides read TGTGCCAGCAGCAACGGCGGGGGAGGTGGCGAGCAGTACTTC. Protein: CASSNGGGGGEQYF.

The chain links TRBV6-6 to TRBJ2-6, with no clear D. The CDR3 contains 14 residues. Germline lookup yields CDR1 MNHNY and CDR2 SVGAGI (reference sequence). V was clipped by 7 bases and J by 0 bases, with 7 bases between them. CDR3 in DNA: TGTGCCAGCAATGCCCTCTCTGGGGCCAACGTCCTGACTTTC. Encoded protein: CASNALSGANVLTF.

Notes on this clone: A junction end diverges from the germline sequence, so it may reflect a read error. V usage is TRBV7-9 and J usage is TRBJ2-3; the D gene is possibly TRBD2 (5 bases). This CDR3 is 15 amino acids long. Germline-derived CDR1 and CDR2 are SEHNR and FQNEAQ (reference sequence). In DNA, the CDR3 is TGTGCCAGCAGCTTAGCGGCGGGTAGCACGGATACGCAGTATTTT. Translated, it gives CASSLAAGSTDTQYF.

This clone was observed a few times. The chain employs TRBV29-1 and TRBJ2-7, with 9 bases fitting TRBD1. The junction had 8 bases not matched to a gene; V was cut back by 3 bases and J by 5 bases. Germline V gives CDR1 SQVTM, CDR2 ANQGSEA. CDR3 size: 14 residues. The CDR3 DNA sequence: TGCAGCGTTGACCCATCGGGACAGGGCGACGAGCAGTACTTC. It is translated as CSVDPSGQGDEQYF.

The J gene is TRBJ1-1, the V gene TRBV25-1; D unresolved. Trimming took 6 bases from V and 1 from J, leaving 15 bases between them. The CDR3 spans 15 residues. Germline CDR1 MGHDK, CDR2 SYGVNS. As DNA, the CDR3 is TGTGCCAGCAGACCGGATCAGGCCACGAACACTGAAGCTTTCTTT. It translates to CASRPDQATNTEAFF. The variable domain in full, completed from reference TRBV25-1 and TRBJ1-1, reads EADIYQTPRYLVIGTGKKITLECSQTMGHDKMYWYQQDPGMELHLIHYSYGVNSTEKGDLSSESTVSRIRTEHFPLTLESARPSHTSQYLCASRPDQATNTEAFFGQGTRLTVV.

V usage is TRBV5-1 and J usage is TRBJ2-5; D remains unclear. The CDR3 loop spans 13 amino acids. Germline V gene data show CDR1 as SGHRS and CDR2 as YFSETQ. The ends were cut back, 2 bases at V and 1 base at J, with 6 bases in the middle. The CDR3 spells CASSFTSQETQYF. CDR3 bases: TGCGCCAGCAGCTTTACCAGCCAAGAGACCCAGTACTTC.

The chain couples TRBV2 to TRBJ2-5; D is unresolved. CDR3 length: 11 residues. The germline CDR1 and CDR2 sequences are SNHLY and FYNNEI. The germline V and J ends were trimmed by 0 bases and 9 bases, with 5 bases remaining between them. DNA for the CDR3: TGTGCCAGCAGTGAAGCCCAATCCCAGTACTTC. This translates into CASSEAQSQYF.

This clone was counted only a few times. The chain is built from TRBV12-5 and TRBJ2-3; D is perhaps TRBD1 (6 bases). V was cut by 5 bases and J by 1 base, with 10 bases left in between. The CDR3 length is 14 residues. Germline V gene sequence: CDR1 LGHNT, CDR2 FRNRAP. CDR3 residues: CASGPRTGTDTQYF. The CDR3 nucleotides read TGTGCTAGTGGTCCCCGGACAGGCACAGATACGCAGTATTTT.

The chain employs TRBV11-2 and TRBJ1-2; D unresolved. V was shortened by 1 base and J by 0 bases, with 15 bases between the two germline ends. The CDR3 is made up of 17 amino acids. Germline V lookup: CDR1 SGHAT, CDR2 FQNNGV. The CDR3 is CASSLVLAVGANYGYTF. CDR3 nucleotide sequence: TGTGCCAGCAGCTTAGTCTTGGCGGTTGGAGCTAACTATGGCTACACCTTC. Full variable domain (rest looked up from reference TRBV11-2 and TRBJ1-2): EAGVAQSPRYKIIEKRQSVAFWCNPISGHATLYWYQQILGQGPKLLIQFQNNGVVDDSQLPKDRFSAERLKGVDSTLKIQPAKLEDSAVYLCASSLVLAVGANYGYTFGSGTRLTVV.